Listed below are T cell receptor beta chains from one sample, sequenced in a study of CD8 T cells in ankylosing spondylitis. A single record per CDR3 protein comes from TCRdb applying MiXCR to the 5' RACE reads. The data contain 200,000 or so distinct CDR3 sequences, roughly 13% of them singletons. The sequenced sample was blood, either unsorted or a sorted T cell fraction (not recorded which). The receptor source for this set is a female donor with ankylosing spondylitis or in good health (not recorded which). Both conserved end residues are part of each CDR3.

J	V	CDR3
TRBJ2-5	TRBV20-1	CSAAPTSGSRETQYF
TRBJ2-7	TRBV7-9	CAIKMGERGYYEQYF
TRBJ1-2	TRBV27	CASSPEHGYGYTF
TRBJ2-7	TRBV12-3/TRBV12-4	CASSPLLYEQYF
TRBJ1-5	TRBV11-2	CASSPGTDFKFSNQPQHF
TRBJ2-1	TRBV7-2	CASSLSRTHRVRNEQFF
TRBJ2-1	TRBV27	CASSSRAGGQVNEQFF
TRBJ1-5	TRBV24-1	CATRYGQGYSNQPQHF
TRBJ2-3	TRBV18	CASSPPFLAGIGDTQYF
TRBJ2-7	TRBV28	CASSNPSYEQYF
TRBJ2-7	TRBV11-2	CASSLVWGGDQYFYEQYF
TRBJ1-3	TRBV5-1	CASSPGLILGGNTIYF
TRBJ2-4	TRBV6-2/TRBV6-3	CASSRQLNIQYF
TRBJ2-7	TRBV9	CASSVGMGLTSREQYF
TRBJ1-5	TRBV7-9	CASSPQGNSGQPQHF
TRBJ1-1	TRBV7-9	CASSLLLEAFF
TRBJ1-6	TRBV15	CATSREAGPNSPLHF
TRBJ2-1	TRBV20-1	CSASASGSYNEQFF
TRBJ1-6	TRBV7-2	CASSSPGPGNSPLHF
TRBJ2-2	TRBV7-2	CASSFWLAGGAGELFF
TRBJ2-1	TRBV20-1	CSASTGNPYNEQFF
TRBJ2-3	TRBV5-1	CASSSKVRHRGADTQYF
TRBJ2-1	TRBV19	CASRGLAGGYNEQFF
TRBJ2-7	TRBV7-7	CASSKAGSVEQYF
TRBJ1-3	TRBV5-6	CASSLDPFSGNTIYF
TRBJ2-3	TRBV29-1	CSVNYRRPTDTQYF
TRBJ2-7	TRBV6-2/TRBV6-3	CASSWGLTQYF